This T cell receptor (beta chain) was sequenced in a study of cytomegalovirus exposure and HLA in healthy donors. To note about this clone: Antigen unknown.

CDR3 length equals 16 residues. The germline gives CDR1 MNHEY, CDR2 SMNVEV (reference sequence). Study-wide findings and caveats: Clonal expansion was found to be greater in HLA-associated TCR beta chains than in equally common others in a later analysis. The classifier reportedly diagnosed cytomegalovirus status with high specificity and sensitivity.

PCR involved 60 Vbeta and 13 Jbeta primers. The repertoire was sequenced with immunoSEQ multiplex PCR; TCRdb's copy has only in-frame clones and lacks some. The table records 90,000 to 130,000 clones, approximately 80% of them present only once. The rearrangement joins TRBV27 to TRBJ2-5, with TRBD1 matching over 10 bases. The assigned J gene may be wrong: the sequence end matches TRBJ2-7 better. This clonotype was sampled from an older woman in good health and CMV-seropositive. The sample comprised PBMCs. The CDR3 loop reads CASSSGWGTGEYEQYF. The DNA for the CDR3 is TGTGCCAGCAGCTCTGGCTGGGGGACAGGGGAGTACGAGCAGTACTTC.